A selection of T cell receptor beta chains follows, all from one sample in a study of control samples from healthy donors and cancer patients. Assay used: immunoSEQ multiplex PCR; TCRdb lists only in-frame clones, some missing. The repertoire includes approximately 66,000 clones, around 87% of them detected once, and less than 7% sits in the top ten. The sample taken for sequencing was PBMCs. The receptors were sampled from a man aged 60 to 69 with colorectal cancer. The CDR3 runs from the conserved cysteine through the conserved F or W. The order of the fields is clone size, J gene, D gene, CDR3 length, V gene, CDR3 DNA, CDR3 protein. D genes are given only for firm matches. A clone size is listed for some rows: how often the clone was seen (once, few, many), or a class if it is expanded.

abundance: .; j_gene: TRBJ1-4; d_gene: .; len: 15; v_gene: TRBV6-5; CDR3nt: TGTGCCAGCAGTTACTCGAATGGTCGTGGTGAAAAACTGTTTTTT; CDR3aa: CASSYSNGRGEKLFF
abundance: .; j_gene: TRBJ2-5; d_gene: .; len: 13; v_gene: TRBV28; CDR3nt: TGTGCCAGCGGCGGGGCTCTACAAGAGACCCAGTACTTC; CDR3aa: CASGGALQETQYF
abundance: .; j_gene: TRBJ2-3; d_gene: TRBD2; len: 17; v_gene: TRBV5-4; CDR3nt: TGTGCCAGCAGTCCTGGACTAGCGGGGGGGCAGGCAAATACGCAGTATTTT; CDR3aa: CASSPGLAGGQANTQYF
abundance: once; j_gene: TRBJ1-1; d_gene: TRBD1; len: 14; v_gene: TRBV5-1; CDR3nt: TGCGCCAGCAGCGACCCGACAGGGAGCACTGAAGCTTTCTTT; CDR3aa: CASSDPTGSTEAFF
abundance: .; j_gene: TRBJ2-7; d_gene: .; len: 14; v_gene: TRBV7-9; CDR3nt: TGTGCCAGCAGCGCTAAAGGGGGGACCTACGAGCAGTACTTC; CDR3aa: CASSAKGGTYEQYF
abundance: .; j_gene: TRBJ2-2; d_gene: TRBD2; len: 16; v_gene: TRBV5-1; CDR3nt: TGCGCCAGCAGCTTGGTCATAGCGGGGGGCACCGGGGAGCTGTTTTTT; CDR3aa: CASSLVIAGGTGELFF
abundance: .; j_gene: TRBJ1-6; d_gene: .; len: 16; v_gene: TRBV27; CDR3nt: TGTGCCAGCAGTTTGGGGATAGTTTCGGGGGGTTCACCCCTCCACTTT; CDR3aa: CASSLGIVSGGSPLHF
abundance: .; j_gene: TRBJ1-4; d_gene: TRBD1; len: 14; v_gene: TRBV28; CDR3nt: TGTGCCAGCAGTTCGGGACAGAGGGATGGAAAACTGTTTTTT; CDR3aa: CASSSGQRDGKLFF
abundance: .; j_gene: TRBJ1-2; d_gene: .; len: 12; v_gene: TRBV5-4; CDR3nt: TGTGCCAGCAGCCCGGTGGATGGAGGCTACACCTTC; CDR3aa: CASSPVDGGYTF
abundance: .; j_gene: TRBJ1-4; d_gene: TRBD1; len: 15; v_gene: TRBV6-1; CDR3nt: TGTGCCAGCAGTGAACCGGGACAGGGGGATGAAAAACTGTTTTTT; CDR3aa: CASSEPGQGDEKLFF
abundance: .; j_gene: TRBJ1-3; d_gene: TRBD1; len: 16; v_gene: TRBV7-9; CDR3nt: TGTGCCAGCAGCGGCCAAACAGGGGGCTCTGGAAACACCATATATTTT; CDR3aa: CASSGQTGGSGNTIYF
abundance: .; j_gene: TRBJ2-3; d_gene: .; len: 12; v_gene: TRBV18; CDR3nt: TGTGCCACCCGTCGGAGCACAGATACGCAGTATTTT; CDR3aa: CATRRSTDTQYF
abundance: .; j_gene: TRBJ1-4; d_gene: TRBD1; len: 14; v_gene: TRBV6-5; CDR3nt: TGTGCCAGCAGATTACGACAGGGAGGAGAAAAACTGTTTTTT; CDR3aa: CASRLRQGGEKLFF
abundance: .; j_gene: TRBJ2-3; d_gene: .; len: 17; v_gene: TRBV4-1; CDR3nt: TGCGCCAGCAGCCAAGAACCGACCAACAGTAGAGGGGATACGCAGTATTTT; CDR3aa: CASSQEPTNSRGDTQYF
abundance: once; j_gene: TRBJ1-4; d_gene: .; len: 14; v_gene: TRBV6-4; CDR3nt: TGTGCCAGCACCCAGGGTCCAACTAATGAAAAACTGTTTTTT; CDR3aa: CASTQGPTNEKLFF
abundance: .; j_gene: TRBJ2-7; d_gene: TRBD1; len: 14; v_gene: TRBV10-2; CDR3nt: TGCGCCAGCAGTGAGGGGACAGGGATCTACGAGCAGTACTTC; CDR3aa: CASSEGTGIYEQYF
abundance: few; j_gene: TRBJ1-2; d_gene: .; len: 16; v_gene: TRBV5-1; CDR3nt: TGCGCCAGCAGCCCCGATGGGTTGCCTGGATGGGGAGGCTACACCTTC; CDR3aa: CASSPDGLPGWGGYTF
abundance: .; j_gene: TRBJ2-7; d_gene: TRBD1; len: 15; v_gene: TRBV2; CDR3nt: TGTGCCAGCTCTCCTCACTCCGGGACAGGCTACGAGCAGTACTTC; CDR3aa: CASSPHSGTGYEQYF
abundance: .; j_gene: TRBJ2-7; d_gene: .; len: 15; v_gene: TRBV27; CDR3nt: TGTGCCAGCAGTTTACGGGCAGGGCCTCCCTACGAGCAGTACTTC; CDR3aa: CASSLRAGPPYEQYF
abundance: .; j_gene: TRBJ2-3; d_gene: .; len: 12; v_gene: TRBV5-6; CDR3nt: TGTGCCAGCAGCTACTCCAGAGATACGCAGTATTTT; CDR3aa: CASSYSRDTQYF
abundance: .; j_gene: TRBJ2-7; d_gene: .; len: 14; v_gene: TRBV27; CDR3nt: TGTGCCAGCAGTAAACGGGACGGCCCCTACGAGCAGTACTTC; CDR3aa: CASSKRDGPYEQYF
abundance: .; j_gene: TRBJ1-3; d_gene: .; len: 13; v_gene: TRBV5-3; CDR3nt: TGTGCCAGAAGCTTGGGACACGGAAACACCATATATTTT; CDR3aa: CARSLGHGNTIYF
abundance: .; j_gene: TRBJ1-1; d_gene: TRBD1; len: 15; v_gene: TRBV5-1; CDR3nt: TGCGCCAGCAGCTTGGGACAGGGCCCGAACACTGAAGCTTTCTTT; CDR3aa: CASSLGQGPNTEAFF
abundance: .; j_gene: TRBJ1-1; d_gene: .; len: 15; v_gene: TRBV19; CDR3nt: TGTGCCAGTAGTTCTCCCGGTTGGAGGAACACTGAAGCTTTCTTT; CDR3aa: CASSSPGWRNTEAFF
abundance: .; j_gene: TRBJ2-5; d_gene: TRBD2; len: 14; v_gene: TRBV28; CDR3nt: TGTGCCAGCAGTAAACTAGCGGGGTTAGAGACCCAGTACTTC; CDR3aa: CASSKLAGLETQYF
abundance: .; j_gene: TRBJ2-5; d_gene: TRBD1; len: 13; v_gene: TRBV7-2; CDR3nt: TGTGCCAGCAGCATACAGGGGCGGGAGACCCAGTACTTC; CDR3aa: CASSIQGRETQYF
abundance: .; j_gene: TRBJ2-5; d_gene: .; len: 14; v_gene: TRBV19; CDR3nt: TGTGCCAGTAGTATAGGAACAGGAAAAGAGACCCAGTACTTC; CDR3aa: CASSIGTGKETQYF
abundance: few; j_gene: TRBJ2-7; d_gene: .; len: 13; v_gene: TRBV12-3/TRBV12-4; CDR3nt: TGTGCCAGCAGTTTCTCAAACTCCTACGAGCAGTACTTC; CDR3aa: CASSFSNSYEQYF
abundance: few; j_gene: TRBJ2-7; d_gene: .; len: 17; v_gene: TRBV3-1/TRBV3-2; CDR3nt: TGTGCCAGCAGCCAAGAGGGCTGGGGGGCCCTGAGCTACGAGCAGTACTTC; CDR3aa: CASSQEGWGALSYEQYF
abundance: .; j_gene: TRBJ1-4; d_gene: TRBD1; len: 15; v_gene: TRBV5-1; CDR3nt: TGCGCCAGCAGCTTAATGGACAGGCTTAATGAAAAACTGTTTTTT; CDR3aa: CASSLMDRLNEKLFF
abundance: .; j_gene: TRBJ2-7; d_gene: .; len: 14; v_gene: TRBV7-9; CDR3nt: TGTGCCAGCAGCCCCGAGGGGCGGGGGCGGGTGCAGTACTTC; CDR3aa: CASSPEGRGRVQYF
abundance: .; j_gene: TRBJ2-5; d_gene: TRBD1; len: 16; v_gene: TRBV28; CDR3nt: TGTGCCAGCAGTTTAACAGGGGGCGGACACCCAGAGACCCAGTACTTC; CDR3aa: CASSLTGGGHPETQYF
abundance: .; j_gene: TRBJ2-2; d_gene: .; len: 14; v_gene: TRBV7-3; CDR3nt: TGTGCCAGCAGCTTAATGGCGGCTGGGGGGGAGCTGTTTTTT; CDR3aa: CASSLMAAGGELFF
abundance: .; j_gene: TRBJ1-2; d_gene: .; len: 12; v_gene: TRBV29-1; CDR3nt: TGCAGCGTTGTTCCAGACAACTATGGCTACACCTTC; CDR3aa: CSVVPDNYGYTF
abundance: .; j_gene: TRBJ2-2; d_gene: .; len: 15; v_gene: TRBV9; CDR3nt: TGTGCCAGCAGCCCACCGGGGTTGAACACCGGGGAGCTGTTTTTT; CDR3aa: CASSPPGLNTGELFF
abundance: .; j_gene: TRBJ1-1; d_gene: TRBD1; len: 14; v_gene: TRBV4-1; CDR3nt: TGCGCCAGCAGCAAAGTACAGGGGTCCACTGAAGCTTTCTTT; CDR3aa: CASSKVQGSTEAFF
abundance: .; j_gene: TRBJ2-5; d_gene: .; len: 15; v_gene: TRBV30; CDR3nt: TGTGCCTGGAGTGTTTTGGCAGGCCCCGGAGAGACCCAGTACTTC; CDR3aa: CAWSVLAGPGETQYF
abundance: .; j_gene: TRBJ1-1; d_gene: .; len: 15; v_gene: TRBV11-2; CDR3nt: TGTGCCAGCAGCTTATACGGGGGAGGTTACACTGAAGCTTTCTTT; CDR3aa: CASSLYGGGYTEAFF
abundance: .; j_gene: TRBJ2-1; d_gene: .; len: 13; v_gene: TRBV2; CDR3nt: TGTGCCAGCAGTGAAGTGGGGTACAATGAGCAGTTCTTC; CDR3aa: CASSEVGYNEQFF
abundance: .; j_gene: TRBJ2-6; d_gene: .; len: 15; v_gene: TRBV19; CDR3nt: TGTGCCAGTAGTAGCTTGAGCTCTGGGGCCAACGTCCTGACTTTC; CDR3aa: CASSSLSSGANVLTF
abundance: .; j_gene: TRBJ1-6; d_gene: TRBD1; len: 17; v_gene: TRBV5-5; CDR3nt: TGTGCCAGCAGCCCCCCCGGGACAGTCTCCTATAATTCACCCCTCCACTTT; CDR3aa: CASSPPGTVSYNSPLHF
abundance: .; j_gene: TRBJ2-5; d_gene: .; len: 13; v_gene: TRBV4-1; CDR3nt: TGCGCCAGCAGCCAGGGTTCAGGGGAGACCCAGTACTTC; CDR3aa: CASSQGSGETQYF
abundance: .; j_gene: TRBJ2-2; d_gene: .; len: 15; v_gene: TRBV7-3; CDR3nt: TGTGCCAGCAGCCTCCATACCGCGAACACCGGGGAGCTGTTTTTT; CDR3aa: CASSLHTANTGELFF
abundance: .; j_gene: TRBJ2-5; d_gene: TRBD2; len: 15; v_gene: TRBV18; CDR3nt: TGTGCCAGCTCGACAGGACTAGCGGGGCAGGAGACCCAGTACTTC; CDR3aa: CASSTGLAGQETQYF
abundance: .; j_gene: TRBJ1-2; d_gene: .; len: 12; v_gene: TRBV6-5; CDR3nt: TGTGCCAGCAGGGGGGACTACTATGGCTACACCTTC; CDR3aa: CASRGDYYGYTF
abundance: .; j_gene: TRBJ1-1; d_gene: .; len: 12; v_gene: TRBV7-2; CDR3nt: TGTGCCAGCAGCTTAGACTGGAGGGGGGCTTTCTTT; CDR3aa: CASSLDWRGAFF
abundance: .; j_gene: TRBJ2-2; d_gene: .; len: 12; v_gene: TRBV7-3; CDR3nt: TGTGCCAGCAGCTTAGGGGGGCGGGAGCTGTTTTTT; CDR3aa: CASSLGGRELFF
abundance: once; j_gene: TRBJ2-5; d_gene: TRBD2; len: 16; v_gene: TRBV28; CDR3nt: TGTGCCAGCAGTTTATGGGCTAGCGGGGGGGAAGAGACCCAGTACTTC; CDR3aa: CASSLWASGGEETQYF
abundance: .; j_gene: TRBJ1-3; d_gene: .; len: 16; v_gene: TRBV6-6; CDR3nt: TGTGCCAGCAGTTACTCGCCGGCGAGCTCTGGAAACACCATATATTTT; CDR3aa: CASSYSPASSGNTIYF
abundance: .; j_gene: TRBJ2-6; d_gene: .; len: 15; v_gene: TRBV6-5; CDR3nt: TGTGCCAGCAAGACCATGCGTGGTGGGGCCAACGTCCTGACTTTC; CDR3aa: CASKTMRGGANVLTF
abundance: .; j_gene: TRBJ1-1; d_gene: TRBD1; len: 15; v_gene: TRBV20-1; CDR3nt: TGCAGTGCTAGTAATAGGGCAGGGGGGAACACTGAAGCTTTCTTT; CDR3aa: CSASNRAGGNTEAFF
abundance: .; j_gene: TRBJ2-3; d_gene: .; len: 17; v_gene: TRBV4-1; CDR3nt: TGCGCCAGCAGCCAAGTAATGGTCAGGGGATATGGCGATACGCAGTATTTT; CDR3aa: CASSQVMVRGYGDTQYF
abundance: .; j_gene: TRBJ1-1; d_gene: TRBD1; len: 16; v_gene: TRBV30; CDR3nt: TGTGCCTGGAGTGCGGACAGGAGGGGGACGAACACTGAAGCTTTCTTT; CDR3aa: CAWSADRRGTNTEAFF
abundance: .; j_gene: TRBJ1-4; d_gene: .; len: 16; v_gene: TRBV19; CDR3nt: TGTGCCAGTAGTATAGGCGGGTGGAGGACTAATGAAAAACTGTTTTTT; CDR3aa: CASSIGGWRTNEKLFF
abundance: .; j_gene: TRBJ2-7; d_gene: .; len: 13; v_gene: TRBV12-3/TRBV12-4; CDR3nt: TGTGCCAGCAGTTTCGGACATCAAACCTTCCAGTACTTC; CDR3aa: CASSFGHQTFQYF
abundance: .; j_gene: TRBJ2-1; d_gene: TRBD1; len: 15; v_gene: TRBV19; CDR3nt: TGTGCCAGTACCGCGGACAGGTCCTCCTACAATGAGCAGTTCTTC; CDR3aa: CASTADRSSYNEQFF
abundance: .; j_gene: TRBJ1-4; d_gene: TRBD1; len: 15; v_gene: TRBV6-5; CDR3nt: TGTGCCAGCAGCCCGGACAGGTCCCGTGGGGAAAAACTGTTTTTT; CDR3aa: CASSPDRSRGEKLFF
abundance: .; j_gene: TRBJ2-5; d_gene: .; len: 12; v_gene: TRBV2; CDR3nt: TGTGCCAGCAGCGCCCCTCTCGGAGCCCAGTACTTC; CDR3aa: CASSAPLGAQYF
abundance: .; j_gene: TRBJ2-5; d_gene: TRBD2; len: 14; v_gene: TRBV24-1; CDR3nt: TGTGCCACCAGTGACCCCTCTAGCGGAGAGACCCAGTACTTC; CDR3aa: CATSDPSSGETQYF
abundance: .; j_gene: TRBJ2-3; d_gene: .; len: 13; v_gene: TRBV4-3; CDR3nt: TGCGCCAGCAGCCAAGATCGCACAGATACGCAGTATTTT; CDR3aa: CASSQDRTDTQYF